Here is one TCR beta chain with its context. Its antigen is not known. Data came from immunoSEQ multiplex PCR; TCRdb stores just in-frame clones and leaves some out. The sample comprises approximately 52,000 clones, approximately 80% of which are singletons, and roughly 5% rests with the top ten. CDR3 length: 17 amino acids. With 4 bases clipped from V and 3 bases from J, the junction kept 6 bases outside the gene matches. Germline values: CDR1 SGHRS, CDR2 YFSETQ. Described time point: week 47, end of study. Each vaccine dose was 300 ug of mutant IDH1 20-mer peptide, with topical imiquimod. The record originates from a study of a mutant IDH1 vaccine in newly diagnosed glioma. As for the study in general: Radiotherapy alone preceded vaccination by 4-6 weeks; alternatively, vaccination started with temozolomide cycles. Treated patients had a mean age of about 37 years and a sex split that was roughly 60% male and roughly 40% female. Before enrollment, the patients had been treated with radiotherapy alone, temozolomide alone, or both together. Most of them had received both.

The study, taken as a whole, reports: Immune responses induced by the vaccine were seen in roughly 93% of patients, spanning multiple MHC alleles.

The genes are TRBV5-1 and TRBJ2-3; 15 nucleotides line up with TRBD2. The source is a woman aged 40 to 50 with glioma. Some clones in this sample may be carry-over from other donors' samples. The specimen was PBMCs, collected from a glioma patient whose treatment included an IDH1 peptide vaccine. The CDR3, as DNA: TGCGCCAGCAGCGGGACTAGCGGGGGGACCGTTACAGATACGCAGTATTTT. It translates to CASSGTSGGTVTDTQYF.